The 13 T cell receptor beta chains listed next were all sequenced from one sample in a study of blood T cell repertoires in COVID-19. Sequenced by immunoSEQ multiplex PCR; TCRdb stores in-frame clones only, minus some. The sample gives around 200,000 clones, about 88% of which show up once; 7% to 7.5% is in the top ten. Sample: peripheral blood. The receptors here all came from an elderly woman in a cohort sampled during active or convalescent COVID-19.

The genes are TRBV3-1 (or the pseudogene TRBV3-2) and TRBJ2-7; 12 bases are a match to TRBD2. Trimming at V came to 5 bases and at J to 6 bases, leaving 5 bases not matched to a gene. The germline CDR1 and CDR2 sequences are LGHDT and YNNKEL (reference sequence). The CDR3 spans 14 residues. The DNA of the CDR3 is TGTGCCAGCAGCAGGACTAGCGGGGACTTCGAGCAGTACTTC. This encodes CASSRTSGDFEQYF.

This clone has just a few counts. The V and J genes are TRBV27 and TRBJ1-4, with a tentative D call TRBD1 (6 bases). Germline assignment: CDR1 MNHEY and CDR2 SMNVEV (reference sequence). CDR3 length equals 15 residues. Trimming shortened V by 5 bases and J by 8 bases, and 18 bases separated the two germline ends. The CDR3 spells CASSPRQGGREKLFF. CDR3 in DNA: TGTGCCAGCAGTCCCCGCCAAGGGGGTAGGGAAAAACTGTTTTTT.

The chain carries TRBV27 and TRBJ1-1; D uncertain. Germline lookup yields CDR1 MNHEY and CDR2 SMNVEV (reference sequence). The CDR3 has 14 amino acids. V was trimmed by 0 bases and J by 1 base, leaving 6 bases between them. The CDR3 bases are TGTGCCAGCAGTTTATCGAACGGGAACACTGAAGCTTTCTTT. Translated: CASSLSNGNTEAFF.

The chain has TRBV5-3 and TRBJ1-2; 7 bases match TRBD1. TRBV5-3 is treated as an ORF (open reading frame) with a function not yet certain. V lost 4 bases, J lost 3 bases, and 3 bases stayed unmatched. The CDR3 totals 13 residues. The CDR3 bases are TGTGCCAGAAGCATCACAGGGGACTATGGCTACACCTTC. Its protein is CARSITGDYGYTF.

V usage is TRBV4-3 and J usage is TRBJ1-3; D gene unclear. Germline V lookup: CDR1 LGHNA, CDR2 YSLEER. The CDR3 is 15 residues long. Trimming took off 0 bases at V and 0 bases at J, with 6 bases between the two ends. The CDR3, as DNA: TGCGCCAGCAGCCAAGAGTACTACTCTGGAAACACCATATATTTT. Translated: CASSQEYYSGNTIYF.

V gene TRBV30 combines with J gene TRBJ1-1; TRBD1 aligns across 7 bases. The germline V gene has CDR1 GTSNPN and CDR2 SVGIG (reference sequence). The CDR3 has 15 amino acids. Trimming at V came to 7 bases and at J to 0 bases, leaving 11 bases not matched to a gene. CDR3 DNA: TGTGCCTTACTTAGGAGGGGGCATGTGAACACTGAAGCTTTCTTT. Translation: CALLRRGHVNTEAFF.

This clone was seen many times. The chain has TRBV7-8 and TRBJ2-7; D might be TRBD1 (6 bases). Germline V gene sequence: CDR1 SGHVS, CDR2 FQNEAQ. Trimming cost V 2 bases and J 4 bases, with 9 bases left between them. The CDR3 is 13 residues long. The CDR3 loop reads CASSLSGTYEQYV. The DNA for the CDR3 is TGTGCCAGCAGCTTATCCGGGACATACGAGCAGTACGTC.

This chain links TRBV11-2 with TRBJ1-4; the D is unclear. Germline lookup yields CDR1 SGHAT and CDR2 FQNNGV. The CDR3 covers 13 residues. V was pared by 1 base and J by 7 bases, with 7 bases between. The chain's CDR3 is CASSLGAREKLFF. The CDR3 DNA reads as TGTGCCAGCAGCTTAGGGGCGCGTGAAAAACTGTTTTTT.

The V gene is TRBV5-1, the J gene TRBJ1-1; a possible D gene is TRBD1 (5 bases). Trimming removed 4 bases at V and 1 base at J, with 11 bases between. The V gene's germline CDR1 is SGHRS and CDR2 YFSETQ. The CDR3 loop spans 14 amino acids. For the CDR3, the DNA is TGCGCCAGCAGCCAGGGTCAGACGAACACTGAAGCTTTCTTT. It is translated as CASSQGQTNTEAFF.

The chain carries TRBV3-1 (or the pseudogene TRBV3-2) and TRBJ1-5; the match to TRBD1 covers 7 bases. Trimming removed 4 bases from V and 7 bases from J; junction bases left unmatched: 1. The germline V gene has CDR1 LGHDT and CDR2 YNNKEL (reference sequence). The CDR3 is 12 amino acids. CDR3 sequence reads: CASSRDSQPQHF. The CDR3 DNA is TGTGCCAGCAGCCGGGACAGCCAGCCCCAGCATTTT.

The J gene is TRBJ1-5, the V gene TRBV27, with D perhaps TRBD1 (5 bases). Germline lookup yields CDR1 MNHEY and CDR2 SMNVEV (reference sequence). CDR3 length: 18 residues. V lost 7 bases to trimming and J lost 4 bases, with 26 bases between them. Here the CDR3 DNA reads TGTGCCAGCACCTCGGACCCCCAGGGTCCGGTAGTGAATCAGCCCCAGCATTTT. Its translation: CASTSDPQGPVVNQPQHF.

This chain connects TRBV9 to TRBJ2-1, with TRBD2 identical over 12 bases. The CDR3 totals 15 residues. CDR1 is SGDLS, CDR2 YYNGEE, per germline. With V trimmed by 0 bases and J by 8 bases, 3 bases remained unmatched. The CDR3 DNA reads TGTGCCAGCAGCGTAGAACTAGCGGGAGGTCATGAGCAGTTCTTC. Its protein is CASSVELAGGHEQFF.

The V call is TRBV6-5, the J call TRBJ2-7; the D gene is possibly TRBD1 (5 bases). In germline, CDR1 is MNHEY, CDR2 SVGAGI. Between the trimmed V and J ends, which lost 6 bases and 1 base, there was a span of 13 bases. This CDR3 contains 14 residues. The CDR3 sequence is CASSTPGASYEQYF. For the CDR3, the DNA is TGTGCCAGCAGCACCCCTGGGGCGTCCTACGAGCAGTACTTC.